The 32 T cell receptor beta chains listed next were all sequenced from one sample in a study of memory CD4+ T cells and cytomegalovirus serostatus. The sort gate was single viable CD3+CD4+CD8-CD45RO+ cells for memory CD4+ T cells. Repertoires were generated with immunoSEQ multiplex PCR, while TCRdb's copy carries only in-frame clones and drops some. Here the sample spans 55,000 to 65,000 clones, around 80% being singletons. Sequences were obtained from memory CD4+ T cells from blood. The source of these receptors is an adult in good health and CMV-seronegative.

This clone has only one observation. The chain combines TRBV27 with TRBJ2-7; 10 bases align to TRBD2. CDR1 MNHEY and CDR2 SMNVEV come from the germline V gene (reference sequence). There are 15 residues in the CDR3. V was clipped by 4 bases and J by 4 bases; unmatched bases: 7. The CDR3: CASSSSSGRRYEQYF. The CDR3 nucleotides read TGTGCCAGCAGTTCGTCTAGCGGGAGAAGATACGAGCAGTACTTC.

The chain recombines TRBV7-9 with TRBJ2-6; D remains ambiguous. The ends were cut back, 8 bases at V and 0 bases at J, with 14 bases in the middle. The germline V gene encodes CDR1 SEHNR and CDR2 FQNEAQ (reference sequence). The CDR3 covers 16 residues. CDR3 sequence reads: CASPDLVSSGANVLTF. The DNA for the CDR3 is TGTGCCAGCCCTGACCTTGTAAGCTCTGGGGCCAACGTCCTGACTTTC.

V usage is TRBV10-3 and J usage is TRBJ2-1; D is ambiguous. V lost 11 bases to trimming and J lost 4 bases, with 15 bases between them. CDR3 length: 13 amino acids. The germline CDR1 and CDR2 sequences are ENHRY and SYGVKD. This chain's CDR3 is CASAPQTYNEQFF. DNA for the CDR3: TGTGCCTCAGCCCCCCAGACTTACAATGAGCAGTTCTTC.

This clone was observed a handful of times. This chain uses TRBV5-1 with TRBJ2-5; D uncertain. Germline lookup yields CDR1 SGHRS and CDR2 YFSETQ. Trimming took off 2 bases at V and 0 bases at J, with 5 bases between the two ends. The length of the CDR3 is 13 residues. CDR3 coding DNA: TGCGCCAGCAGCTTTGTGTACCAAGAGACCCAGTACTTC. This translates into CASSFVYQETQYF. Based on the CDR3 plus reference TRBV5-1 and TRBJ2-5, the full variable domain is KAGVTQTPRYLIKTRGQQVTLSCSPISGHRSVSWYQQTPGQGLQFLFEYFSETQRNKGNFPGRFSGRQFSNSRSEMNVSTLELGDSALYLCASSFVYQETQYFGPGTRLLVL.

The chain uses TRBV28 and TRBJ1-5, with TRBD1 as a possible D gene (6 bases). Germline V gene sequence: CDR1 MDHEN, CDR2 SYDVKM. The CDR3 runs 15 residues. Trimming stripped 7 bases from V and 4 bases from J, with 17 bases between. DNA for the CDR3: TGTGCCAGCACCCTAGGGGGGTTTGGGAATCAGCCCCAGCATTTT. Translating gives CASTLGGFGNQPQHF. The full variable domain, with the rest looked up from reference TRBV28 and TRBJ1-5, is DVKVTQSSRYLVKRTGEKVFLECVQDMDHENMFWYRQDPGLGLRLIYFSYDVKMKEKGDIPEGYSVSREKKERFSLILESASTNQTSMYLCASTLGGFGNQPQHFGDGTRLSIL.

The chain links TRBV7-2 to TRBJ1-2; no reliable D call. Germline V gene sequence: CDR1 SGHTA, CDR2 FQGNSA. The length of the CDR3 is 14 residues. Trimming took 1 base from V and 5 from J, leaving 11 bases between them. The CDR3 loop reads CASSLEGSRYGYTF. DNA for the CDR3: TGTGCCAGCAGCTTAGAGGGTTCCCGTTATGGCTACACCTTC.

This clone was counted between two and nine times. The chain carries TRBV10-1 and TRBJ2-7; D is unclear. CDR3 length: 14 amino acids. CDR1 is WNHNN and CDR2 is SYGVQD in the germline V gene (reference sequence). Trimming pared 9 bases from V and 0 bases from J, leaving 15 bases between. CDR3 DNA: TGCGCCAGTCCCCAAACGGCGGTCTCCTACGAGCAGTACTTC. Translated: CASPQTAVSYEQYF.

The chain carries TRBV15 and TRBJ2-3; possibly TRBD2 for D (6 bases). From germline, CDR1 is LNHNV and CDR2 YYDKDF (reference sequence). The CDR3 covers 15 residues. Trimming cost V 3 bases and J 2 bases, with 12 bases left between them. The CDR3 reads CATSRDYSNTDTQYF. The CDR3 DNA reads TGTGCCACCAGCAGGGACTACTCTAACACAGATACGCAGTATTTT.

J is TRBJ1-1 and V is TRBV6-5; maybe TRBD1 (5 bases). The CDR3 contains 13 residues. The V gene lost 5 bases and the J gene lost 5 bases, with 12 bases spanning the gap. CDR1 is MNHEY and CDR2 is SVGAGI in the germline V gene. The CDR3 region is CASSTGLGTEAFF. Here the CDR3 DNA reads TGTGCCAGCAGTACGGGACTGGGGACTGAAGCTTTCTTT.

In this sample, this clone turned up once. J is TRBJ1-5 and V is TRBV19; maybe TRBD1 (5 bases). V lost 6 bases and J 5 bases, leaving 14 bases between the germline ends. The CDR3 loop spans 14 amino acids. CDR1 and CDR2 (germline): LNHDA, SQIVND (reference sequence). DNA of the CDR3: TGTGCCAGTAGGCCTCGGGGCGACCATCAGCCCCAGCATTTT. This gives the protein CASRPRGDHQPQHF.

The chain joins TRBV5-6 to TRBJ1-4; no definite D call. Trimming pared 3 bases from V and 2 bases from J, leaving 5 bases between. Germline assignment: CDR1 SGHDT and CDR2 YYEEEE. The CDR3 contains 13 residues. The CDR3 reads CASSYPTNEKLFF. The CDR3, as DNA: TGTGCCAGCAGCTATCCGACTAATGAAAAACTGTTTTTT.

This chain joins TRBV15 and TRBJ2-2; TRBD2 matches at 12 bases. Unmatched junction bases numbered 7, after V lost 1 base and J lost 7 bases. CDR1 and CDR2 from the germline V gene are LNHNV and YYDKDF (reference sequence). CDR3 size: 17 residues. The CDR3 DNA reads TGTGCCACCAGCAGAGCCCTAGCGGGAGGGCCTCACGGGGAGCTGTTTTTT. It codes for CATSRALAGGPHGELFF. The whole variable domain, remainder taken from reference TRBV15 and TRBJ2-2, is DAMVIQNPRYQVTQFGKPVTLSCSQTLNHNVMYWYQQKSSQAPKLLFHYYDKDFNNEADTPDNFQSRRPNTSFCFLDIRSPGLGDTAMYLCATSRALAGGPHGELFFGEGSRLTVL.

There are many counts of this clone. This rearrangement joins TRBV14 to TRBJ2-7; unclear D gene. Germline values: CDR1 SGHDN, CDR2 FVKESK. This CDR3 is built from 12 residues. The V end was cut by 0 bases, the J end by 6 bases, with 6 bases between. The CDR3 spells CASSQEQAEQYF. The DNA of the CDR3 is TGTGCCAGCAGCCAAGAGCAAGCCGAGCAGTACTTC.

The CDR3 DNA reads as TGTGCCTGGAGAGGTCAGGGGAATCAGCCCCAGCATTTT. This sequence encodes CAWRGQGNQPQHF. The chain combines TRBV30 with TRBJ1-5; maybe TRBD1 (6 bases). The CDR3 has 13 amino acids. From germline, CDR1 is GTSNPN and CDR2 SVGIG (reference sequence). V was clipped by 3 bases and J by 4 bases, with 10 bases between them.

A single count supports this clone. This chain joins TRBV2 and TRBJ2-2; no firm D call. CDR3 length equals 16 residues. V lost 4 bases, J lost 0 bases, and 12 bases lay in between. Germline CDR1 SNHLY, CDR2 FYNNEI. CDR3 sequence: CASSVDVPPNTGELFF. CDR3 bases: TGTGCCAGCAGTGTAGACGTACCCCCGAACACCGGGGAGCTGTTTTTT.

The chain links TRBV28 to TRBJ1-1; D unresolved. The CDR3 spans 12 residues. V lost 7 bases to trimming and J lost 0 bases, with 6 bases between them. From germline, CDR1 is MDHEN and CDR2 SYDVKM. The CDR3 DNA follows: TGTGCCAGCATGGTAATGAACACTGAAGCTTTCTTT. Translated: CASMVMNTEAFF.

V gene TRBV4-3 combines with J gene TRBJ2-2, with 7 bases identical to TRBD1. The CDR3 has 16 residues. V trimming: 0 bases; J trimming: 1 base; junction bases outside the gene matches: 2. CDR1 is LGHNA and CDR2 is YSLEER in the germline V gene. In nucleotides, the CDR3 is TGCGCCAGCAGCCAAGAGGCAGGGGGGAACACCGGGGAGCTGTTTTTT. It is translated as CASSQEAGGNTGELFF.

V is TRBV18 and J is TRBJ2-1; D is uncertain. V lost 6 bases and J 9 bases, leaving 27 bases between the germline ends. Germline V gene data show CDR1 as KGHSH and CDR2 as LQKENI. The CDR3 is 17 amino acids. The CDR3 DNA reads as TGTGCCAGCTCCCAAGGATTTTCTAGGAACCTAGGTGGTGAGCAGTTCTTC. Its translation: CASSQGFSRNLGGEQFF.

The V call is TRBV19, the J call TRBJ2-7; no clear D gene. This CDR3 has 11 amino acids. Germline V CDR1 and CDR2: LNHDA, SQIVND (reference sequence). With 8 bases removed from V and 6 bases from J, the gap between germline ends came to 11 bases. The CDR3 region has the DNA TGTGCCAGTGGACCCCTTTTCGAGCAGTACTTC. Translated, it gives CASGPLFEQYF.

CDR3 coding DNA: TGTGCCAGCAGCTTATTGGAGACTGAAGCTTTCTTT. It codes for CASSLLETEAFF. The V gene is TRBV4-2, the J gene TRBJ1-1; D unclear. The V end was cut by 5 bases, the J end by 5 bases, with 9 bases between. Germline loops: CDR1 LGHNA, CDR2 YNFKEQ. This CDR3 is 12 amino acids long.

The V gene is TRBV6-5, the J gene TRBJ1-5; D may be TRBD1 (5 bases). CDR3 length: 13 amino acids. From germline, CDR1 is MNHEY and CDR2 SVGAGI. Between the trimmed V and J ends, which lost 6 bases and 9 bases, there was a span of 15 bases. CDR3 region: CASSLGRLGPQHF. CDR3 nucleotide sequence: TGTGCCAGCAGCCTGGGACGCCTTGGGCCCCAGCATTTT.

This clone occurred once. At one end, the junction sequence differs from germline, possibly due to a read error. V usage is TRBV18 and J usage is TRBJ2-7, with 9 bases fitting TRBD1. The CDR3 contains 15 residues. The germline V gene has CDR1 KGHSH and CDR2 LQKENI. The CDR3 sequence is CASSPPTGGKVQQYF. Written as DNA, the CDR3 is TGTGCCAGCTCGCCACCGACAGGGGGAAAGGTCCAGCAGTACTTC.

The chain uses TRBV29-1 and TRBJ1-1; D might be TRBD1 (5 bases). CDR3 length: 11 residues. CDR1 is SQVTM, CDR2 ANQGSEA, per germline. Trimming removed 5 bases at V and 3 bases at J, with 7 bases between. The CDR3 DNA follows: TGCAGCGTTCGAGGGGACACTGAAGCTTTCTTT. Its translation is CSVRGDTEAFF.

This rearrangement joins TRBV7-2 to TRBJ2-3, with TRBD2 matching over 12 bases. This CDR3 is built from 19 residues. V was pared by 2 bases and J by 6 bases, with 15 bases of the junction left unmatched. Germline values: CDR1 SGHTA, CDR2 FQGNSA. The DNA for the CDR3 is TGTGCCAGCAGCTTAAGGATAAGGCTAGCGGGAGGGGCATCGGATACGCAGTATTTT. Translated: CASSLRIRLAGGASDTQYF.

The V and J genes are TRBV7-9 and TRBJ1-1; 8 positions agree with TRBD1. The J segment lost 7 bases and the V segment lost 4 bases, leaving 8 bases of the junction unmatched. CDR3 length: 14 amino acids. Looked up from germline, CDR1 is SEHNR and CDR2 is FQNEAQ (reference sequence). The CDR3 is CASSSGQGAGEAFF. DNA for the CDR3: TGTGCCAGCAGCTCCGGACAGGGCGCTGGTGAAGCTTTCTTT.

This clone has a handful of counts. The rearrangement uses TRBV18 and TRBJ1-1; D remains unclear. In germline, CDR1 is KGHSH, CDR2 LQKENI. The CDR3 is 14 amino acids. V lost 4 bases and J lost 8, with 17 bases in between. The CDR3 spells CASSQSIGAAEAFF. CDR3 DNA: TGTGCCAGCTCACAATCGATAGGAGCGGCCGAAGCTTTCTTT.

V and J are TRBV18 and TRBJ1-2; D is perhaps TRBD1 (5 bases). CDR3 length equals 15 residues. CDR1 and CDR2 (germline): KGHSH, LQKENI. Deletions cut 3 bases from V and 3 bases from J, with 14 bases between. CDR3 DNA: TGTGCCAGCTCACCCTCAGCAGGGAACTACTATGGCTACACCTTC. Its translation is CASSPSAGNYYGYTF.

This clone was recorded once. This chain links TRBV10-3 with TRBJ2-6; D gene ambiguous. The length of the CDR3 is 15 residues. The germline gives CDR1 ENHRY, CDR2 SYGVKD. Trimming removed 10 bases from V and 1 base from J, with 14 bases in between. The CDR3 is CATAVLGSGANVLTF. DNA for the CDR3: TGTGCCACCGCGGTGTTGGGATCTGGGGCCAACGTCCTGACTTTC.

The chain links TRBV4-2 to TRBJ2-7, with TRBD2 matching over 15 bases. Germline assignment: CDR1 LGHNA and CDR2 YNFKEQ. The trim removed 4 bases at V and 1 base at J, leaving 2 bases unmatched. CDR3 length: 16 amino acids. CDR3 in DNA: TGTGCCAGCAGCCGGACTAGCGGGGGGGATTCCTACGAGCAGTACTTC. The encoded protein is CASSRTSGGDSYEQYF.

This chain links TRBV18 with TRBJ1-3; D call uncertain. This CDR3 has 17 residues. V was cut by 6 bases and J by 5 bases, with 23 bases left in between. The germline gives CDR1 KGHSH, CDR2 LQKENI. This chain's CDR3 is CASSPQSPATGRNTIYF. CDR3 bases: TGTGCCAGCTCTCCCCAGTCACCCGCTACCGGGAGAAACACCATATATTTT.

This chain uses TRBV5-4 with TRBJ1-2; D may be TRBD1 (5 bases). In germline, CDR1 is SGHNT, CDR2 YYREEE (reference sequence). The CDR3 runs 14 residues. V lost 0 bases, J lost 4 bases, and 10 bases lay in between. The CDR3 is CASSLVGQLYGYTF. Written as DNA, the CDR3 is TGTGCCAGCAGCTTGGTGGGGCAGCTCTATGGCTACACCTTC.

The genes are TRBV4-3 and TRBJ2-7, with 11 bases aligning to TRBD2. The CDR3 totals 16 residues. The V segment lost 4 bases and the J segment 7 bases; nucleotides outside the gene matches: 12. The V gene's germline CDR1 is LGHNA and CDR2 YSLEER. CDR3 sequence reads: CASSPESTSGMREQYF. The CDR3 coding sequence is TGCGCCAGCAGCCCCGAGTCGACTAGCGGGATGAGGGAGCAGTACTTC.